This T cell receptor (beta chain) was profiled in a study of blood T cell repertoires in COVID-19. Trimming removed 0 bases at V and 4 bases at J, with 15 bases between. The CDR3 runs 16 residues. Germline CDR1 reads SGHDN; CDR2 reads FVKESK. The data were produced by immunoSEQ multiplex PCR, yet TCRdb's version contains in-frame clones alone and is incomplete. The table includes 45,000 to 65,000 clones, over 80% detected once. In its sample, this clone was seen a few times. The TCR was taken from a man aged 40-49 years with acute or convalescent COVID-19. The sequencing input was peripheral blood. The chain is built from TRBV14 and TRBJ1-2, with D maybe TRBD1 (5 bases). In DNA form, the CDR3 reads TGTGCCAGCAGCCAAGATATTGCAGGGTTGGCCTATGGCTACACCTTC. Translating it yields CASSQDIAGLAYGYTF.